A single T cell receptor beta chain is shown here with its context. Its target is unknown. Healthy individuals who donated bone marrow served as the donors. The data are from a study of cytomegalovirus exposure and HLA in healthy donors. Study overall: In a previous analysis, some 110 million unique TCR beta sequences were found from 170 million or so T cells. A preliminary data release comprised roughly 80 million unique TCRs obtained from HLA-typed donors.

Both 60 Vbeta primers and 13 Jbeta primers went into the PCR. Produced via immunoSEQ multiplex PCR; TCRdb's table is partial and in-frame only. Of roughly 100,000 clones listed, over 60% are singletons. The CDR3 is made up of 14 amino acids. Germline assignment: CDR1 SGDLS and CDR2 YYNGEE. The germline V and J ends were trimmed by 0 bases and 6 bases, with 10 bases remaining between them. Findings and caveats of the study: Usually a TCR sequence was rare, but some public TCRs were found in many donors.

Sequencing was performed on PBMCs. The origin of this receptor is a man in his fifties or sixties in good health and CMV-seropositive. The chain is built from TRBV9 and TRBJ2-1; the D is unclear. The CDR3 reads CASSVDPGGNEQFF. CDR3 DNA: TGTGCCAGCAGCGTAGACCCCGGTGGCAATGAGCAGTTCTTC.